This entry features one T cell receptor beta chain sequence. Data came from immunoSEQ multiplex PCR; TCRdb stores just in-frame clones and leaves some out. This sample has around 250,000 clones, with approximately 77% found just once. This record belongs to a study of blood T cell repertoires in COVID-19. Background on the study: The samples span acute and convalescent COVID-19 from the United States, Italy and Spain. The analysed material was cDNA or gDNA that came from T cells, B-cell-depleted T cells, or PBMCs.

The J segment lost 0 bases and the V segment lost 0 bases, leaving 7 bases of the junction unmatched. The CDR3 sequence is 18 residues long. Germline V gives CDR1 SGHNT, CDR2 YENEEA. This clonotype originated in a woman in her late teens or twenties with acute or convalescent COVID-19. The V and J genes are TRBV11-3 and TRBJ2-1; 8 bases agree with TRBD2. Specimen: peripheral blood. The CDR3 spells CASSLDQSGSSSYNEQFF. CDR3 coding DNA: TGTGCCAGCAGCTTAGATCAAAGCGGGAGTTCCTCCTACAATGAGCAGTTCTTC.